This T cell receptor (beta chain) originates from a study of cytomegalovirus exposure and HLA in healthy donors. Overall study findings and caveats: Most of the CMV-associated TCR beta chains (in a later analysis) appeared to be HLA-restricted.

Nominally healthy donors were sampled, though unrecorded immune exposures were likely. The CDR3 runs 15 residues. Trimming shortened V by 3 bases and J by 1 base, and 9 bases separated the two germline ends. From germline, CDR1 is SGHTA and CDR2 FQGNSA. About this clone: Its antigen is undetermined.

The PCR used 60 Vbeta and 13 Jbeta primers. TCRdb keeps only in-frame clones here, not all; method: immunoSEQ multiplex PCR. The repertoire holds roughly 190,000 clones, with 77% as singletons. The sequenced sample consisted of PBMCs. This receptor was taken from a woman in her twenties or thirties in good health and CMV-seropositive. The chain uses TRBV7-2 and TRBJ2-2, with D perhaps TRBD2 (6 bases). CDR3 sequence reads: CASSFLGGNTGELFF. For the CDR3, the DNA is TGTGCCAGCAGCTTCCTCGGGGGGAACACCGGGGAGCTGTTTTTT.